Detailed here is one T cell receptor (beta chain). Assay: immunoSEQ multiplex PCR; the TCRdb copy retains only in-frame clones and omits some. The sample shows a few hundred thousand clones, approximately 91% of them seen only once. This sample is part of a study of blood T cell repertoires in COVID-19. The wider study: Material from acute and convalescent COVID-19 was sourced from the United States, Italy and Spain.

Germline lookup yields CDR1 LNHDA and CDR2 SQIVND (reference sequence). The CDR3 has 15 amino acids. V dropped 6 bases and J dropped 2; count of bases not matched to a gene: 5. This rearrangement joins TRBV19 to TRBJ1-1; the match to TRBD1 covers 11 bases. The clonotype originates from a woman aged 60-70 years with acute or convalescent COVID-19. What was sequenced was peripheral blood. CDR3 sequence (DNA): TGTGCCAGTAGATGGGGACAGGGGGTTAACACTGAAGCTTTCTTT. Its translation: CASRWGQGVNTEAFF.